These T cell receptor beta chains were read from a single sample in a study of T cell responses to AZD1222 COVID-19 vaccine. The repertoire was sequenced with immunoSEQ multiplex PCR; TCRdb's copy has only in-frame clones and lacks some. The data contain fewer than 110,000 clones, about nine tenths of them seen just once; the ten biggest clones take up under 50%. The sequences come from peripheral blood, collected on day 0 of AZD1222 vaccination. The receptors derive from an adult in good health. Each CDR3 is given with its conserved first and last residue. The D gene is left open where the match is weak. Clone sizes are given selectively: once, few, many, or a class where the clone is expanded.

clone_size	d_call	cdr3_length	j_call	v_call	cdr3_nt	cdr3_aa
.	TRBD1	13	TRBJ2-7	TRBV28	TGTGCCAGCGAGGGACAGTTTGGCTACGAGCAGTACTTC	CASEGQFGYEQYF
.	TRBD2	15	TRBJ2-7	TRBV7-6	TGTGCCAGCAGCCGGACTAGCGGGAGCTCCTACGAGCAGTACTTC	CASSRTSGSSYEQYF
.	TRBD2	15	TRBJ2-7	TRBV11-3	TGTGCCAGCAGCTTGGCTTCCGGGACTACCTACGAGCAGTACTTC	CASSLASGTTYEQYF
.	.	14	TRBJ1-5	TRBV15	TGTGCCGTGAGGGCGACAGGTAACAATCAGCCCCAGCATTTT	CAVRATGNNQPQHF
.	.	15	TRBJ2-7	TRBV18	TGTGCCAGCTCACCGTCATCCGGGGTGAGCTACGAGCAGTACTTC	CASSPSSGVSYEQYF
.	.	17	TRBJ2-7	TRBV6-2/TRBV6-3	TGTGCCAGCAGTTACTCTTCCACCTGGGGCAGCGAAAACGAGCAGTACTTC	CASSYSSTWGSENEQYF
once	TRBD1	14	TRBJ1-1	TRBV7-2	TGTGCCAGCAGCATCGGACAGGGTATCACTGAAGCTTTCTTT	CASSIGQGITEAFF
.	.	13	TRBJ2-5	TRBV19	TGTGCCAGTAGTATAGGGGCGGGGGAGACCCAGTACTTC	CASSIGAGETQYF
.	.	14	TRBJ1-5	TRBV30	TGTGCCTGGAGTGGGGCAGGGGGCAATCAGCCCCAGCATTTT	CAWSGAGGNQPQHF
.	TRBD1	12	TRBJ2-5	TRBV24-1	TGTGCCACCAGCGACAGGGGGAAGACCCAGTACTTC	CATSDRGKTQYF
.	.	13	TRBJ1-2	TRBV6-6	TGTGCCAGCAGAGCCAGGGAGAACTATGGCTACACCTTC	CASRARENYGYTF
.	TRBD2	13	TRBJ2-1	TRBV29-1	TGCAGCGGTGCCAAGGGACTAGGAAATGAGCAGTTCTTC	CSGAKGLGNEQFF
.	.	15	TRBJ2-2	TRBV28	TGTGCCAGCAGTATAAGTCCTAAAGGGAGTAGGGAGCTGTTTTTT	CASSISPKGSRELFF
few	.	14	TRBJ1-3	TRBV25-1	TGTGCCAGCAGTGAACCAGGGGCTGGAAACACCATATATTTT	CASSEPGAGNTIYF
.	TRBD1	14	TRBJ1-4	TRBV3-1/TRBV3-2	TGTGCCAGCGGCGGACAGGCAACTAATGAAAAACTGTTTTTT	CASGGQATNEKLFF
.	TRBD1	14	TRBJ1-1	TRBV10-3	TGTGCCATCCGGGACAGCTTGTCAAAAACTGAAGCTTTCTTT	CAIRDSLSKTEAFF
.	TRBD2	15	TRBJ2-7	TRBV9	TGTGCCAGCAGCGTCGGACTAGGACGGACCTACGAGCAGTACTTC	CASSVGLGRTYEQYF
once	TRBD2	17	TRBJ2-4	TRBV6-2/TRBV6-3	TGTGCCAGCAGTTCCTTCCGACTAGCGGGACTTGGGAACATTCAGTACTTC	CASSSFRLAGLGNIQYF
.	.	15	TRBJ2-1	TRBV3-1/TRBV3-2	TGTGCCAGCAGCACTTCTAGCGCCCCCTACAATGAGCAGTTCTTC	CASSTSSAPYNEQFF
few	.	15	TRBJ1-2	TRBV5-1	TGCGCCAGCAGCTTGGGGGACCTCTCTGGGGATGGCTACACCTTC	CASSLGDLSGDGYTF
.	.	12	TRBJ1-5	TRBV28	TGTGCCAGCAGGGGTAGCAATCAGCCCCAGCATTTT	CASRGSNQPQHF
.	TRBD1	15	TRBJ1-4	TRBV27	TGTGCCAGCAGTTTACTCGGGACAGCAAATGAAAAACTGTTTTTT	CASSLLGTANEKLFF
.	.	14	TRBJ1-6	TRBV2	TGTGCCAGCAGTGCGGGGGGAAACAGTTCACCCCTCCACTTT	CASSAGGNSSPLHF
.	TRBD1	14	TRBJ1-5	TRBV2	TGTGCCAGCAGTGGACAGGGACCCAATCAGCCCCAGCATTTT	CASSGQGPNQPQHF
.	TRBD2	17	TRBJ2-5	TRBV5-1	TGCGCCAGCAGTCCTGGACTAGCGGGAGACCGTCAAGAGACCCAGTACTTC	CASSPGLAGDRQETQYF
.	.	15	TRBJ2-3	TRBV7-9	TGTGCCAGCAGTCAGGCTTCTCTTAGCACAGATACGCAGTATTTT	CASSQASLSTDTQYF
once	TRBD2	16	TRBJ2-2	TRBV5-1	TGCGCCAGCAGCTTTGGAGCGGGAGGGGACACCGGGGAGCTGTTTTTT	CASSFGAGGDTGELFF
.	TRBD2	13	TRBJ2-7	TRBV30	TGTGCCTGGAGCTCGGGACTAGCCCACGAGCAGTACTTC	CAWSSGLAHEQYF
once	.	12	TRBJ1-4	TRBV7-9	TGTGCCAGCAGCCCCATAGGTGAAAAACTGTTTTTT	CASSPIGEKLFF
.	.	13	TRBJ1-6	TRBV7-8	TGTGCCAGCAGCTTAAGGGAACAATCACCCCTCCACTTT	CASSLREQSPLHF
.	.	12	TRBJ2-7	TRBV11-2	TGTGCCAGCAGCCCGGGAGAGGACGAGCAGTACTTC	CASSPGEDEQYF
once	.	13	TRBJ2-1	TRBV10-3	TGTGCCATCAGTGAGTTCCCGGCTAGTGAGCAGTTCTTC	CAISEFPASEQFF